This is a list of T cell receptor beta chains from one sample in a study of shared clonotypes between healthy human individuals. Produced via immunoSEQ multiplex PCR; TCRdb's table is partial and in-frame only. The repertoire holds about 2.4 million clones, with roughly 93% as singletons. Sequencing input: naive CD4+ T cells from PBMCs. All receptors come from a young man in good health. Some clones in this sample may be carry-over from other donors' samples. Both conserved end residues are part of each CDR3. D genes are given only for firm matches. Some rows mark clone size as missing; the rest say once, few, many or name a class of expanded clone.

v_gene: TRBV6-1; d_gene: -; abundance: -; j_gene: TRBJ2-7; CDR3aa: CAALTSWPYEQYF; CDR3nt: TGTGCCGCCCTAACATCCTGGCCCTACGAGCAGTACTTC
v_gene: TRBV12-5; d_gene: -; abundance: -; j_gene: TRBJ1-1; CDR3aa: CASATSGGTEAFF; CDR3nt: TGTGCTAGTGCCACCTCTGGGGGCACTGAAGCTTTCTTT
v_gene: TRBV27; d_gene: TRBD2; abundance: -; j_gene: TRBJ2-7; CDR3aa: CASSRGGASGRTYEQYF; CDR3nt: TGTGCCAGCAGCCGCGGGGGCGCGAGCGGGAGGACCTACGAGCAGTACTTC
v_gene: TRBV11-3; d_gene: TRBD1; abundance: -; j_gene: TRBJ2-7; CDR3aa: CASSFRSNRGQDEQYF; CDR3nt: TGTGCCAGCAGCTTTCGCTCTAACAGGGGGCAGGACGAGCAGTACTTC
v_gene: TRBV10-1; d_gene: TRBD1; abundance: once; j_gene: TRBJ1-1; CDR3aa: CASSDHPGQGENTEAFF; CDR3nt: TGCGCCAGCAGTGACCATCCGGGACAGGGAGAGAACACTGAAGCTTTCTTT
v_gene: TRBV28; d_gene: -; abundance: -; j_gene: TRBJ2-5; CDR3aa: CASSGQGIETQYF; CDR3nt: TGTGCCAGCAGCGGACAAGGTATAGAGACCCAGTACTTC
v_gene: TRBV29-1; d_gene: TRBD2; abundance: once; j_gene: TRBJ2-3; CDR3aa: CSVEGTSGSTDTQYF; CDR3nt: TGCAGCGTTGAAGGGACTAGCGGGAGCACAGATACGCAGTATTTT
v_gene: TRBV10-2; d_gene: TRBD2; abundance: -; j_gene: TRBJ2-7; CDR3aa: CASSRGRVRASYEQYF; CDR3nt: TGCGCCAGCAGCCGGGGGAGGGTGAGGGCTTCCTACGAGCAGTACTTC
v_gene: TRBV11-2; d_gene: TRBD2; abundance: -; j_gene: TRBJ2-6; CDR3aa: CASSLVLAGVRGANVLTF; CDR3nt: TGTGCCAGCAGCTTAGTACTAGCGGGAGTGCGGGGGGCCAACGTCCTGACTTTC
v_gene: TRBV10-1; d_gene: TRBD1; abundance: -; j_gene: TRBJ2-7; CDR3aa: CASSRDSAYEQYF; CDR3nt: TGCGCCAGCAGCCGGGACAGCGCCTACGAGCAGTACTTC
v_gene: TRBV28; d_gene: TRBD1; abundance: -; j_gene: TRBJ1-1; CDR3aa: CASSAGDRNTEAFF; CDR3nt: TGTGCCAGCAGTGCGGGGGACAGGAACACTGAAGCTTTCTTT
v_gene: TRBV4-3; d_gene: -; abundance: -; j_gene: TRBJ2-1; CDR3aa: CASSQEFGSGQFF; CDR3nt: TGCGCCAGCAGCCAAGAGTTCGGGTCTGGGCAGTTCTTC